This T cell receptor beta chain came from a study of T cell responses to AZD1222 COVID-19 vaccine. Profiling relied on immunoSEQ multiplex PCR, and the TCRdb table lists in-frame clones only, not all of them. The sample shows about 160,000 clones, less than 95% of them seen only once. Study-level findings and limits: Only a handful of AZD1222 recipients tested seropositive at baseline.

The V gene end was trimmed by 3 bases and the J gene end by 0 bases; junction bases not matched to a gene: 9. The CDR3 loop spans 18 amino acids. The germline gives CDR1 SGHVS, CDR2 FNYEAQ. A word on this clone: Its cognate antigen is unknown.

This TCR derives from an adult in good health. This chain joins TRBV7-6 and TRBJ2-7; 12 positions agree with TRBD2. The sequences come from peripheral blood, collected on day 0 of AZD1222 vaccination. The CDR3 coding sequence is TGTGCCAGCAGCTTGTCGGCGACTAGCGGGGGAAGCTCCTACGAGCAGTACTTC. Its protein product is CASSLSATSGGSSYEQYF.